This T cell receptor (beta chain) is from a study of cytomegalovirus exposure and HLA in healthy donors. V shed 3 bases, J shed 0 bases, and the junction held 0 bases outside the gene matches. The CDR3 spans 14 residues. The germline CDR1 and CDR2 sequences are LNHNV and YYDKDF (reference sequence). The PCR had 60 Vbeta and 13 Jbeta primers. The assay was immunoSEQ multiplex PCR, and TCRdb's table has in-frame clones only and misses some. The repertoire consists of 100,000 to 150,000 clones, with 65% to 75% occurring once and the leading ten covering roughly 4%. Study observations and caveats: Reportedly, diagnosis of cytomegalovirus status by the classifier showed high specificity and sensitivity. The study flagged some 170 TCR beta chains as cytomegalovirus-associated. Follow-up analysis later connected one missense variant in DCLRE1C with trimming of TCR beta V- and J-genes. Data from an earlier analysis indicated that most TCR beta V segments were productive either about 90% or about 30% of the time.

Worth noting for this clone: What it binds is unknown.

This chain joins TRBV15 and TRBJ2-7, with TRBD1 matching over 9 bases. This receptor was taken from a woman in her forties or fifties in good health and CMV-seropositive. The sample consisted of PBMCs. CDR3: CATSRDRGSYEQYF. DNA for the CDR3: TGTGCCACCAGCAGGGACAGGGGCTCCTACGAGCAGTACTTC. The full variable domain, in which reference TRBV15 and TRBJ2-7 provide the parts outside the CDR3, is DAMVIQNPRYQVTQFGKPVTLSCSQTLNHNVMYWYQQKSSQAPKLLFHYYDKDFNNEADTPDNFQSRRPNTSFCFLDIRSPGLGDTAMYLCATSRDRGSYEQYFGPGTRLTVT.